This entry is about one T cell receptor beta chain. This clone has only a few counts. Its antigen is currently not known. Per-base quality was not reported, and no clone a single base away is much larger than it. This entry comes from a study of shared clonotypes between healthy human individuals (dated by TCRdb to between 2020 and 2021). At the level of the whole study: Three men and two women, aged 18 to 49 years, made up the cohort. For each donor, three plates each were used for CD4 naive and CD4 memory, two plates were used for CD8 naive, and one plate was used for CD8 memory. Blood TCR repertoires of a handful of healthy adults were deeply sequenced to estimate repertoire size and the extent of clonotype sharing between individuals. Different laboratories and diverse techniques were used to prepare libraries and sequence TCR repertoires, to increase sequencing depth and limit assay-specific biases. Leukapheresis yielded between about 0.94 and 10 billion PBMCs per donor.

Using the deep immunoSEQ assay, multiplex PCR amplified TCR CDR3 regions from genomic DNA. Genomic DNA extracted from each cell subset was distributed evenly over all wells of several immunoSEQ 96-well plates, and each plate served as one replicate. For sorted subsets, each replicate PCR was loaded with around 220 ng genomic DNA, equivalent to roughly 30,000 T cell genomes. The purified libraries were quantified using a Qubit 3.0 fluorometer, sized with a Bioanalyzer 2100, and then quantified again using the KAPA Library Quantification kit. Every immunoSEQ 96-well plate was sequenced on a separate single-read 150-cycle Illumina NextSeq 550 flow cell. In the source study's methods: The immunoSEQ output contained only junctional sequences without quality scores, so filtering could not match that applied to full-length reads. To assign V/J genes and CDR3, sequences were annotated against IMGT germline references using PyIR, a Python wrapper for IgBLAST v1.9. Reads were removed for weak V/J assignments (E-value above 1e-6), missing CDR3, stop codons, out-of-frame junctions, or ambiguous translated residues. V3J clonotypes were defined as sequences sharing an identical inferred V gene, J gene, and CDR3 amino acid sequence. The percentage overlap between two repertoires was calculated by dividing the number of shared unique clonotypes by the size of the smaller repertoire. Three approaches were used to assess repertoire richness: RTK rarefaction, the Chao1 estimator, and Recon v2.1 estimates of unobserved clonotypes. For all TCRbeta clonotypes obtained by the gDNA method from a handful of donors, generation probabilities were computed with OLGA. Here the immuneACCESS table is served through TCRdb, limited to in-frame sequences with V and J called. Missing clones are a known gap in these copies; in checked studies unresolved V genes cover under half, and the rest lacks a known reason. That table gives V, J and clone size, and the DNA gave D and trimming. The sample table records about 960,000 clones; approximately 76% of these occur just once. The ten largest clones add up to approximately 1.5% of the sample.

The donors were healthy, HIV-negative adults who had no recently reported acute infections or vaccinations. Every donor was a Caucasian adult living in Nashville, Tennessee, USA. CD4+ T cells were enriched by magnetic negative selection, after which naive cells were positively selected on CD45RA and the negative fraction was taken as the memory subset. Blood was obtained by leukapheresis, after which PBMCs were separated by Ficoll-Histopaque density gradient centrifugation and cryopreserved in liquid nitrogen vapor phase. Analytical flow cytometry was used to check the purity and quantity of each magnetically sorted T cell population. From each sorted fraction, genomic DNA was isolated and quantified by UV absorbance on a Nanodrop 2000c. From the germline V gene, CDR1 is MGHRA and CDR2 is YSYEKL. Its CDR3 holds 14 amino acids, cysteine through phenylalanine. Solely the CDR3 DNA is kept, with 42 bases framed from the first base. V is reduced by 0 bases and J by 6 bases, leaving a spacing of 11 bases between them.

The investigation overall reported the following: Even with the large sequencing depth, rarefaction of the sorted-subset datasets indicated that sequencing was incomplete. Pairwise subsampling led to the expectation that sequencing depth would affect the degree of clonotype sharing among donors. Only blood was sampled, and tissue TCR repertoires likely differ from those in blood. Estimated clonotype richness was generally larger for naive than for memory subsets. Compared with non-shared clonotypes, the clonotypes found in all four sorted-subset donors had higher generation probabilities. Across a few donors, roughly 5% of naive CD4, 3% to 3.5% of naive CD8, 2% to 2.5% of memory CD4, and approximately 0.42% of memory CD8 clonotypes were shared. The small number of donors limited the genetic and exposure-history diversity represented.

The sample taken for sequencing was memory CD4+ T cells sorted from blood. This specimen's cell subset or site label, interpreted: CD45RA-negative fraction. The chain uses TRBV4-1 and TRBJ1-2; the D gene assignment is ambiguous. This receptor was obtained from a man younger than 35 in good health. CDR3 reads: CASSQDTVRNGYTF. In nucleotide form, the sequence is TGCGCCAGCAGCCAAGATACGGTACGGAATGGCTACACCTTC.